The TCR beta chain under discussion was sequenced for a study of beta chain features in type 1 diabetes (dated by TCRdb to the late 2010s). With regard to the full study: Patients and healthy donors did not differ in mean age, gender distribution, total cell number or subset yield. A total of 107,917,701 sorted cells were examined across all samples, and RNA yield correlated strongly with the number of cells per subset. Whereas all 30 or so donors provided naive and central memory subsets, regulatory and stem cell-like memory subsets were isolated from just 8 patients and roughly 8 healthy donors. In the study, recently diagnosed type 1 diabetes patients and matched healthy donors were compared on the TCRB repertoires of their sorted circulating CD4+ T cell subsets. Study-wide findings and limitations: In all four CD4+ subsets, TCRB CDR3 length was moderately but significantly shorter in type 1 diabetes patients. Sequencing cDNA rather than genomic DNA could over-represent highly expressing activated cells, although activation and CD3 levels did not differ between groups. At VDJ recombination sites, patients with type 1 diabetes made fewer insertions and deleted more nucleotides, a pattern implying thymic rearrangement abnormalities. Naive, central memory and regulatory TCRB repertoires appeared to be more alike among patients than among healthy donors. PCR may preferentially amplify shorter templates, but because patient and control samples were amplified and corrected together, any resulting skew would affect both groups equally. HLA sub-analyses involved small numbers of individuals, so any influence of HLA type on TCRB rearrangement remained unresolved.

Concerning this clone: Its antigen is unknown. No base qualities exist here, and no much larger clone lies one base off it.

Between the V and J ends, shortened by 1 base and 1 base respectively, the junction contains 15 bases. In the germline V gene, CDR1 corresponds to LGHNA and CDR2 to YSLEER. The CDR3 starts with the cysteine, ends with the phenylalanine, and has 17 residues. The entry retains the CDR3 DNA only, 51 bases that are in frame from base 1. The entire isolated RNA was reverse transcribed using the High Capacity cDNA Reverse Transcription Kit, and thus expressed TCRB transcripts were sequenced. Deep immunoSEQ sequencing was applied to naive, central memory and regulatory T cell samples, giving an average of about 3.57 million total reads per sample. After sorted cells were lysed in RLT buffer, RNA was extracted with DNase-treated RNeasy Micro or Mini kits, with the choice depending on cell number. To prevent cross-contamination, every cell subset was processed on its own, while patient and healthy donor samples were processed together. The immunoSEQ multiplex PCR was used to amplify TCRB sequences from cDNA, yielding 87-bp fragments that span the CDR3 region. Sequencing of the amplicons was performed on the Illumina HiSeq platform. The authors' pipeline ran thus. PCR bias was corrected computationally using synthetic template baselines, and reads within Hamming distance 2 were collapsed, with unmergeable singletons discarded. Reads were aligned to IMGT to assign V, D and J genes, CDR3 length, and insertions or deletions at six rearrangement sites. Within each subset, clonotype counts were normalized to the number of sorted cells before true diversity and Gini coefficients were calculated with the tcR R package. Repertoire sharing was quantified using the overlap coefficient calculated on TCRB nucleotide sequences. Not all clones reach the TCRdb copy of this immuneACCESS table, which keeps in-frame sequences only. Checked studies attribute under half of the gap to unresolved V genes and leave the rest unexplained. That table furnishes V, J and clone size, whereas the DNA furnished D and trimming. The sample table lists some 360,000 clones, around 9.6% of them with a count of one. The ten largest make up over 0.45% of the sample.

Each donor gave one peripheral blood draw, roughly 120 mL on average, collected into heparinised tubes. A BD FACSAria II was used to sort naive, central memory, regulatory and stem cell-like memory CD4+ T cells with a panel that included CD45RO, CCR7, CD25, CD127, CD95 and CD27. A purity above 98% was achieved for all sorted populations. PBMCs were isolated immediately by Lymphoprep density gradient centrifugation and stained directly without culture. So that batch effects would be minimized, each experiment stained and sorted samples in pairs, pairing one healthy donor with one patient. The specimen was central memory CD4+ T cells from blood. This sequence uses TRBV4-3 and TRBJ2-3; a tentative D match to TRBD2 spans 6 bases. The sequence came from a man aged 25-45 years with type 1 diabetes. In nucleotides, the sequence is TGCGCCAGCAGCCAAGTCAACCCGGGGGTCGGCACAGATACGCAGTATTTT. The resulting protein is CASSQVNPGVGTDTQYF.